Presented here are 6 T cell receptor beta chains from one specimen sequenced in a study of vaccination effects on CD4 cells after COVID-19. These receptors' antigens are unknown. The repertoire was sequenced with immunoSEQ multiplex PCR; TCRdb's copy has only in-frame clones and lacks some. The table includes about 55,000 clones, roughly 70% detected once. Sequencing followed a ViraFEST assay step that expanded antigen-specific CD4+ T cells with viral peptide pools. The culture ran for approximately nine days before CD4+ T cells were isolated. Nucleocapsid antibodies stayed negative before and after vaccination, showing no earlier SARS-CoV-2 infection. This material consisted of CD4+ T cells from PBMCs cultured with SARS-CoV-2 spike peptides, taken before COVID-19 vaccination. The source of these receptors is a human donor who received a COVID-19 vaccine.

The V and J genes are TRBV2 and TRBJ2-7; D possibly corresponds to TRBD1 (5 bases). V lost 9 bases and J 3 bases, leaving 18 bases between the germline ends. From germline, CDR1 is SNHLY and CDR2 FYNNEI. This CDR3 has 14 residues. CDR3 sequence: CASKMEQGIYEQYF. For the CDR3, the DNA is TGTGCCAGTAAGATGGAGCAGGGTATCTACGAGCAGTACTTC.

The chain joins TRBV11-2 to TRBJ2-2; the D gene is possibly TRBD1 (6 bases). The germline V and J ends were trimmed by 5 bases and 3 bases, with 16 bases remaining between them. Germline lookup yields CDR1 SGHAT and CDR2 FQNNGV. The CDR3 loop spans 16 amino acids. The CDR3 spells CASSPGRGKDTGELFF. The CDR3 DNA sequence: TGTGCCAGCAGCCCCGGCAGGGGAAAGGACACCGGGGAGCTGTTTTTT.

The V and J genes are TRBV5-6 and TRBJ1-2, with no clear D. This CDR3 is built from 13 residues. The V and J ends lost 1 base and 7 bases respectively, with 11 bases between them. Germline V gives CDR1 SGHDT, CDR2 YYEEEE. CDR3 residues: CASSLWEVAGYTF. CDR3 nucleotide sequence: TGTGCCAGCAGCTTGTGGGAGGTCGCTGGCTACACCTTC. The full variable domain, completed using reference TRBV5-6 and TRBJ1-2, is DAGVTQSPTHLIKTRGQQVTLRCSPKSGHDTVSWYQQALGQGPQFIFQYYEEEERQRGNFPDRFSGHQFPNYSSELNVNALLLGDSALYLCASSLWEVAGYTFGSGTRLTVV.

The CDR3 coding sequence is TGTGCCACCAGTAGCAGGGTGGGCGGGGCCAACGTCCTGACTTTC. This sequence encodes CATSSRVGGANVLTF. The chain combines TRBV24-1 with TRBJ2-6, with D perhaps matching TRBD1 (5 bases). V dropped 6 bases and J dropped 4 bases, with 12 bases sitting between them. This CDR3 has 15 amino acids. Germline CDR1 is KGHDR and CDR2 is SFDVKD.

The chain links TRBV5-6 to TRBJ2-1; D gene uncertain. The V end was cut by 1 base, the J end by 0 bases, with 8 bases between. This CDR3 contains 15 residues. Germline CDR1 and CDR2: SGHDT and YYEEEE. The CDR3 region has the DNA TGTGCCAGCAGCTTGAGTGTGTTCTCCTACAATGAGCAGTTCTTC. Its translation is CASSLSVFSYNEQFF. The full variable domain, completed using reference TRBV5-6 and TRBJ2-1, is DAGVTQSPTHLIKTRGQQVTLRCSPKSGHDTVSWYQQALGQGPQFIFQYYEEEERQRGNFPDRFSGHQFPNYSSELNVNALLLGDSALYLCASSLSVFSYNEQFFGPGTRLTVL.

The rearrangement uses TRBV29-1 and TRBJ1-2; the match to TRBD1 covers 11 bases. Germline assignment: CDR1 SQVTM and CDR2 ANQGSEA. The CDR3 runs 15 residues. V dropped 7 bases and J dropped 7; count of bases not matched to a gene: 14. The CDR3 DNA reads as TGCAGCGCCGCCTTCACCGGGACAGGGGGACTTGGCTACACCTTC. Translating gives CSAAFTGTGGLGYTF. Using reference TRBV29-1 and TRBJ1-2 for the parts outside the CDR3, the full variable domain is SAVISQKPSRDICQRGTSLTIQCQVDSQVTMMFWYRQQPGQSLTLIATANQGSEATYESGFVIDKFPISRPNLTFSTLTVSNMSPEDSSIYLCSAAFTGTGGLGYTFGSGTRLTVV.